This T cell receptor (beta chain) appears in the sequencing data of a study of T cell repertoires in ileal Crohn's disease. Study in general: All patients had surgery for stricturing (61%) or penetrating (39%) disease. Postoperative therapy was given to about half: roughly 11 thiopurines, around 20 anti-TNF agents. Study-wide points: Compared with non-smokers, active smokers at surgery showed more clonal expansions. Endoscopic recurrence occurred in every patient whose clonality exceeded 26.8%.

Repertoires were generated with immunoSEQ multiplex PCR, while TCRdb's copy carries only in-frame clones and drops some. The sample lists more than 25,000 clones; roughly 77% were seen once. The CDR3 contains 12 residues. From germline, CDR1 is LNHDA and CDR2 SQIVND (reference sequence). V shed 7 bases and J shed 5 bases, with 11 bases lying between them. In regard to this clone: What it binds is not known.

The sequence derives from an adult with Crohn's disease. Material for sequencing was ileal tissue. This chain uses TRBV19 with TRBJ2-5, with a weak D call TRBD1 (6 bases). The CDR3 DNA reads as TGTGCCAGTATGGGGGCCAGGGAGACCCAGTACTTC. Translating gives CASMGARETQYF.